Listed here are 27 T cell receptor beta chains from one sample, sequenced in a study of T cell responses to AZD1222 COVID-19 vaccine. Sequencing used immunoSEQ multiplex PCR; TCRdb keeps in-frame clones, though not all of them. There are over 110,000 clones in the sample; 92% occur only once, and just over 3% lies in the top ten. The source was peripheral blood, collected on day 0 of AZD1222 vaccination. Receptors originate from an adult in good health.

This clone was counted once. J is TRBJ2-5 and V is TRBV12-5; D unresolved. V lost 7 bases and J 5 bases, leaving 17 bases between the germline ends. The CDR3 consists of 14 residues. In germline, CDR1 is LGHNT, CDR2 FRNRAP. The CDR3: CASVPGWEGETQYF. CDR3 nucleotide sequence: TGTGCTAGTGTTCCCGGGTGGGAAGGGGAGACCCAGTACTTC.

This chain links TRBV2 with TRBJ2-1; a weak D match, TRBD2 (5 bases). The CDR3 has 13 residues. The ends were cut back, 2 bases at V and 9 bases at J, with 11 bases in the middle. The V gene's germline CDR1 is SNHLY and CDR2 FYNNEI. The CDR3 loop is CASSERSEGEQFF. The CDR3 DNA is TGTGCCAGCAGTGAAAGGTCTGAGGGTGAGCAGTTCTTC.

The rearrangement joins TRBV6-5 to TRBJ2-7; D not certain. This CDR3 spans 13 amino acids. Germline V gene lookup returns CDR1 MNHEY and CDR2 SVGAGI. V was pared by 6 bases and J by 0 bases, with 9 bases between. The CDR3 coding sequence is TGTGCCAGCAGGTTGTTCAGCTCCTACGAGCAGTACTTC. Amino acid sequence: CASRLFSSYEQYF.

The V call is TRBV9, the J call TRBJ2-4; the D gene could be TRBD1 or TRBD2 (5 bases each). Between the trimmed V and J ends, which lost 0 bases and 5 bases, there was a span of 12 bases. This CDR3 has 15 residues. Germline lookup yields CDR1 SGDLS and CDR2 YYNGEE. This chain's CDR3 is CASSVDGAVQNIQYF. CDR3 nucleotides: TGTGCCAGCAGCGTAGACGGGGCAGTCCAAAACATTCAGTACTTC.

The count of this clone is one. The CDR3 DNA follows: TGCAGCGTTCGGGACCCAGAGGAGCAGTACTTC. This encodes CSVRDPEEQYF. This chain links TRBV29-1 with TRBJ2-7; D may match TRBD1 or TRBD2 (5 bases each). The length of the CDR3 is 11 residues. V lost 5 bases and J 7 bases, leaving 12 bases between the germline ends. Germline values: CDR1 SQVTM, CDR2 ANQGSEA.

The chain employs TRBV7-2 and TRBJ2-2; D unresolved. Germline loops: CDR1 SGHTA, CDR2 FQGNSA. This CDR3 spans 15 amino acids. Trimming removed 2 bases at V and 0 bases at J, with 7 bases between. The CDR3 region is CASSLPNSNTGELFF. Written as DNA, the CDR3 is TGTGCCAGCAGCTTACCCAACTCGAACACCGGGGAGCTGTTTTTT.

This chain joins TRBV5-1 and TRBJ1-1, with 9 positions matching TRBD1. CDR3 length equals 13 residues. Germline CDR1 and CDR2: SGHRS and YFSETQ. J was trimmed by 5 bases and V by 5 bases; bases with no gene match: 4. The CDR3 region has the DNA TGCGCCAGCAGTCGTGACAGGGGGACTGAAGCTTTCTTT. It codes for CASSRDRGTEAFF. Drawing the rest from reference TRBV5-1 and TRBJ1-1, the complete variable domain is KAGVTQTPRYLIKTRGQQVTLSCSPISGHRSVSWYQQTPGQGLQFLFEYFSETQRNKGNFPGRFSGRQFSNSRSEMNVSTLELGDSALYLCASSRDRGTEAFFGQGTRLTVV.

This rearrangement joins TRBV19 to TRBJ2-7, with 10 positions matching TRBD1. CDR3 length: 16 amino acids. Unmatched junction bases numbered 10, after V lost 2 bases and J lost 6 bases. Germline assignment: CDR1 LNHDA and CDR2 SQIVND (reference sequence). The CDR3 region has the DNA TGTGCCAGTAGTATATTAGGCGGGACAGGGGAGACCGAGCAGTACTTC. Protein product: CASSILGGTGETEQYF.

The chain uses TRBV19 and TRBJ2-7; D may be TRBD2 (6 bases). The V end was cut by 5 bases, the J end by 2 bases, with 16 bases between. CDR1 is LNHDA, CDR2 SQIVND, per germline (reference sequence). CDR3 length: 15 amino acids. CDR3 nucleotides: TGTGCCAGTAGTCTCCGGGACTTGGGGCCCTACGAGCAGTACTTC. It codes for CASSLRDLGPYEQYF.

This chain uses TRBV29-1 with TRBJ1-2; 8 bases are a match to TRBD1. Trimming at V came to 4 bases and at J to 1 base, leaving 2 bases not matched to a gene. Germline CDR1 SQVTM, CDR2 ANQGSEA. The CDR3 length is 13 residues. The DNA for the CDR3 is TGCAGCGTTGTTACAGGGGGTAACTATGGCTACACCTTC. Protein: CSVVTGGNYGYTF.

The CDR3 region has the DNA TGTGCCAGCAGTTACAGGGGGGTTGGTCAGCCCCAGCATTTT. This translates into CASSYRGVGQPQHF. V and J are TRBV6-5 and TRBJ1-5, with a possible D match to TRBD1 (6 bases). Per the germline V gene, CDR1 is MNHEY and CDR2 is SVGAGI. Trimming removed 2 bases from V and 6 bases from J, with 11 bases in between. The CDR3 sequence is 14 residues long.

The rearrangement links TRBV7-9 to TRBJ2-7, with D maybe TRBD1 (5 bases). Germline V gives CDR1 SEHNR, CDR2 FQNEAQ (reference sequence). The CDR3 consists of 14 residues. Trimming took 1 base from V and 7 from J, leaving 14 bases between them. The CDR3 spells CASSLEGASREQYF. For the CDR3, the DNA is TGTGCCAGCAGCTTAGAAGGGGCCTCGCGTGAGCAGTACTTC.

This clone occurred a few times. The rearrangement uses TRBV7-2 and TRBJ1-4; D might be TRBD1 (5 bases). The V and J ends lost 2 bases and 0 bases respectively, with 7 bases between them. The CDR3 runs to 15 residues. Germline V CDR1 and CDR2: SGHTA, FQGNSA. CDR3 protein: CASSLQGTTNEKLFF. CDR3 DNA sequence: TGTGCCAGCAGCTTACAGGGTACAACTAATGAAAAACTGTTTTTT.

The count of this clone is one. The rearrangement uses TRBV25-1 and TRBJ1-2, with D unresolved. Germline V gene sequence: CDR1 MGHDK, CDR2 SYGVNS. V was pared by 5 bases and J by 4 bases, with 11 bases between. CDR3 length: 13 amino acids. For the CDR3, the DNA is TGTGCCAGCAGTCCTGTCCGTGCCTATGGCTACACCTTC. Encoded protein: CASSPVRAYGYTF.

This chain connects TRBV7-2 to TRBJ1-1; D is unclear. Germline V gives CDR1 SGHTA, CDR2 FQGNSA. The CDR3 spans 16 residues. V was pared by 3 bases and J by 2 bases, with 16 bases between. CDR3 residues: CASSFGNLGLNTEAFF. The CDR3 DNA reads TGTGCCAGCAGCTTCGGGAACCTAGGACTAAACACTGAAGCTTTCTTT.

This chain joins TRBV1 and TRBJ2-1; TRBD2 is taken as the D call from the table, unchecked against the DNA. TRBV1 is termed a pseudogene. The CDR3 consists of 19 residues. The CDR3 spells CTSSEAGTSGRASYNEQFF. The CDR3 coding sequence is TGCACCAGCAGCGAAGCCGGGACTAGCGGGAGGGCCTCCTACAATGAGCAGTTCTTC.

This rearrangement joins TRBV11-2 to TRBJ2-1; TRBD2 aligns across 9 bases. The CDR3 spans 14 residues. Germline lookup yields CDR1 SGHAT and CDR2 FQNNGV. The V and J ends lost 5 bases and 5 bases, in that order; junction bases with no gene match: 4. CDR3 sequence: CASSLAGGNNEQFF. DNA for the CDR3: TGTGCCAGCAGCCTGGCGGGAGGGAACAATGAGCAGTTCTTC.

The V call is TRBV28, the J call TRBJ1-1; 8 nucleotides line up with TRBD1. Germline CDR1 and CDR2: MDHEN and SYDVKM. Germline trimming cut 8 bases from V and 1 base from J; bases unmatched to any gene: 15. The CDR3 totals 17 residues. The CDR3 region has the DNA TGTGCCAGCTTACCCACCCGAGGACAGGGTTCGAACACTGAAGCTTTCTTT. It encodes CASLPTRGQGSNTEAFF.

The chain uses TRBV15 and TRBJ2-3; 9 bases align to TRBD2. The trim removed 0 bases at V and 3 bases at J, leaving 4 bases unmatched. CDR1 is LNHNV and CDR2 is YYDKDF in the germline V gene (reference sequence). The CDR3 sequence is 16 residues long. The CDR3 bases are TGTGCCACCAGCAGAGAGCTAGCGGGAACGACAGATACGCAGTATTTT. Encoded protein: CATSRELAGTTDTQYF.

The rearrangement uses TRBV3-1 (or the pseudogene TRBV3-2) and TRBJ2-6, with 9 bases identical to TRBD2. The germline gives CDR1 LGHDT, CDR2 YNNKEL (reference sequence). The CDR3 runs to 21 residues. V lost 1 base, J lost 1 base, and 14 bases stayed unmatched. CDR3 residues: CASSQGGGRVVLESGANVLTF. The CDR3 DNA reads TGTGCCAGCAGCCAAGGAGGCGGGAGGGTGGTCCTCGAGTCTGGGGCCAACGTCCTGACTTTC.

The V gene is TRBV29-1, the J gene TRBJ2-1; TRBD2 matches 13 bases. This CDR3 spans 18 amino acids. Germline CDR1 reads SQVTM; CDR2 reads ANQGSEA. Trimming cost V 2 bases and J 2 bases; bases outside gene matches: 9. The CDR3 DNA follows: TGCAGCGTTGAATTTGGAGGGACTAGCGGGGATACCTACAATGAGCAGTTCTTC. Translating gives CSVEFGGTSGDTYNEQFF.

CDR3 sequence (DNA): TGTGCCAGCAGCAGGGCAAGAGCTGGGCAGACCCAGTACTTC. Translated: CASSRARAGQTQYF. The genes are TRBV3-1 (or the pseudogene TRBV3-2) and TRBJ2-5; D not certain. Trimming took 5 bases from V and 6 from J, leaving 16 bases between them. The CDR3 spans 14 residues. The V gene's germline CDR1 is LGHDT and CDR2 YNNKEL (reference sequence).

The chain carries TRBV7-2 and TRBJ1-3; possible D gene TRBD1, 6 bases. The CDR3 has 16 amino acids. V lost 5 bases and J 3 bases, leaving 17 bases between the germline ends. Germline V gives CDR1 SGHTA, CDR2 FQGNSA. The CDR3 DNA reads as TGTGCCAGCAGCCCAAGGACAGCCGGGCATGGAAACACCATATATTTT. This translates into CASSPRTAGHGNTIYF.

The chain combines TRBV5-8 with TRBJ2-7; D remains unclear. CDR3 length: 10 amino acids. Between the trimmed V and J ends, which lost 2 bases and 6 bases, there was a span of 3 bases. Looked up from germline, CDR1 is SGHTS and CDR2 is YDEGEE. The CDR3 region has the DNA TGTGCCAGCAGCTTTCGCGAGCAGTACTTC. Amino acids: CASSFREQYF.

The V call is TRBV3-1 (or the pseudogene TRBV3-2), the J call TRBJ1-1; TRBD1 matches at 8 bases. With 3 bases clipped from V and 10 bases from J, the junction kept 4 bases outside the gene matches. The CDR3 consists of 12 residues. The germline V gene encodes CDR1 LGHDT and CDR2 YNNKEL (reference sequence). Here the CDR3 DNA reads TGTGCCAGCAGCCACAACAGGGGGGGAGCTTTCTTT. It translates to CASSHNRGGAFF.

There are a few counts of this clone. The chain has TRBV7-9 and TRBJ2-3, with D possibly TRBD2 on 5 matching bases. The CDR3 length is 16 residues. Germline V gives CDR1 SEHNR, CDR2 FQNEAQ (reference sequence). The V end was cut by 5 bases, the J end by 0 bases, with 15 bases between. CDR3 bases: TGTGCCAGCAGCCCCCCTTTGAGGGAGAGCACAGATACGCAGTATTTT. This codes for CASSPPLRESTDTQYF.

This sequence joins TRBV4-2 and TRBJ1-5; 7 bases map to TRBD1. V was clipped by 0 bases and J by 2 bases; unmatched bases: 1. Per the germline V gene, CDR1 is LGHNA and CDR2 is YNFKEQ. This CDR3 spans 15 amino acids. CDR3 DNA: TGTGCCAGCAGCCAAGATGGACAGGGCAATCAGCCCCAGCATTTT. The encoded protein is CASSQDGQGNQPQHF.